These 6 T cell receptor beta chains came from one sample sequenced in a study of T-cell reconstitution after alpha-beta-depleted transplantation in children. For TCRbeta, the library was prepared with unique molecular identifiers. One entry per CDR3 protein results from TCRdb running MiXCR on the PCR reads. In the table there are about 610,000 distinct CDR3 sequences, roughly a tenth of which are singletons. This specimen was PBMCs from the stem cell graft donor, taken from the stem cell graft. The receptors shown here come from a human donor who donated a stem cell graft to a child with acute myeloid leukemia.

To note about this clonotype: One junction end does not reproduce the germline sequence, and a read error may be involved. The V call is TRBV7-7, the J call TRBJ2-2; TRBD1 aligns across 11 bases. The CDR3 totals 15 residues. Germline-derived CDR1 and CDR2 are SSHAT and FNYEAQ (reference sequence). The CDR3 bases are TGTGCTAGCAGCACAGGACAGGGGGCGACCGGGGAGCTGTTTTTT. Translated, it gives CASSTGQGATGELFF.

The chain links TRBV7-8 to TRBJ2-4; 7 bases match TRBD1. The J segment lost 0 bases and the V segment lost 5 bases, leaving 4 bases of the junction unmatched. The germline CDR1 and CDR2 sequences are SGHVS and FQNEAQ. This CDR3 has 15 amino acids. CDR3: CASSEGQLAKNIQYF. The DNA for the CDR3 is TGTGCCAGCAGCGAGGGACAGCTAGCCAAAAACATTCAGTACTTC.

This clonotype was seen only a few times. CDR3 protein: CASSSAPGPRGEAFF. In DNA form, the CDR3 reads TGTGCCAGCAGCTCCGCCCCGGGACCACGTGGTGAAGCTTTCTTT. This chain links TRBV7-2 with TRBJ1-1, with D possibly matching TRBD1 (5 bases). Trimming shortened V by 4 bases and J by 7 bases, and 19 bases separated the two germline ends. CDR3 length equals 15 residues. From germline, CDR1 is SGHTA and CDR2 FQGNSA.

This clonotype was observed a few times. This sequence joins TRBV14 and TRBJ2-1, with D unclear. V lost 3 bases to trimming and J lost 1 base, with 10 bases between them. CDR3 length: 15 residues. Germline V gene lookup returns CDR1 SGHDN and CDR2 FVKESK. The CDR3 DNA follows: TGTGCCAGCAGCCATATCGGCGGTTCCTACAATGAGCAGTTCTTC. It codes for CASSHIGGSYNEQFF.

This clonotype was observed many times. The chain is built from TRBV20-1 and TRBJ2-1; D not resolved. V was pared by 7 bases and J by 0 bases, with 13 bases between. The CDR3 contains 14 residues. Germline V gene sequence: CDR1 DFQATT, CDR2 SNEGSKA (reference sequence). In DNA, the CDR3 is TGCAGTGTTATGGCGGAGAGCTCCTACAATGAGCAGTTCTTC. This sequence encodes CSVMAESSYNEQFF.

In its sample, this clonotype was seen a few times. The V and J genes are TRBV29-1 and TRBJ2-7; 7 bases are a match to TRBD1. Germline assignment: CDR1 SQVTM and CDR2 ANQGSEA. This CDR3 has 14 residues. V lost 7 bases and J lost 2; bases outside the gene matches: 11. DNA for the CDR3: TGCAGCGCCACAGGGGCTTTGTCTGCCTACGAGCAGTACTTC. Translation gives CSATGALSAYEQYF.